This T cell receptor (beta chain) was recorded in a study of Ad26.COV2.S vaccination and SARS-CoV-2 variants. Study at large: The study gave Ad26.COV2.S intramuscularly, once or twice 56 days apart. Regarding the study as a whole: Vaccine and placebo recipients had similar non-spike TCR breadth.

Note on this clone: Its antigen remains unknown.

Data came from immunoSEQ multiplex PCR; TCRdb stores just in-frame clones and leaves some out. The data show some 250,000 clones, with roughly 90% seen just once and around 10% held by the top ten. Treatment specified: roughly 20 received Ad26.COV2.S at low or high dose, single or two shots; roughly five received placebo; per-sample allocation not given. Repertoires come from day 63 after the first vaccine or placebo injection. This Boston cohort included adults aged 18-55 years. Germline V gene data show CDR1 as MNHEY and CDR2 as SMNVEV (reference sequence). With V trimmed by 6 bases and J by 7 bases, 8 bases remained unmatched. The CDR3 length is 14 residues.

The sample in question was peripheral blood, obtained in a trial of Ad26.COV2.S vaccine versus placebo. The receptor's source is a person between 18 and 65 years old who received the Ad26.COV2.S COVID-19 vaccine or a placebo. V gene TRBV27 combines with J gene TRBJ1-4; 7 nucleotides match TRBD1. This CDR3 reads CASSITGVGEKLFF. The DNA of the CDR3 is TGTGCCAGCAGCATTACAGGGGTGGGTGAAAAACTGTTTTTT.